This T cell receptor (beta chain) originates from a study of a mutant IDH1 vaccine in newly diagnosed glioma. Findings of the study overall: There seemed to be no relation between pseudoprogression and changes in top peripheral T cell clonotypes. In roughly 93% of patients, immune responses induced by the vaccine occurred.

The protocol was immunoSEQ multiplex PCR, while the TCRdb copy is restricted to in-frame clones and leaves out a portion. Found here are about 51,000 clones, about 74% of them singletons; the top ten hold about 1.7%. This CDR3 comprises 15 residues. V trimming: 4 bases; J trimming: 6 bases; junction bases outside the gene matches: 7. The germline V gene has CDR1 MRHNA and CDR2 SNTAGT. About this clone: Its specificity is unknown.

The time point here: baseline, week 1 (first vaccination visit). Treatment specified: pre-vaccination baseline after standard-of-care therapy. J is TRBJ1-2 and V is TRBV6-4, with 11 positions matching TRBD1. The receptor was isolated from a woman between 40 and 50 years old with glioma. This sample comprised PBMCs, obtained from a glioma patient treated with radiotherapy, temozolomide or both. The CDR3 loop is CASSGGTGGLNGYTF. The CDR3 DNA sequence: TGTGCCAGCAGTGGAGGGACAGGGGGACTCAATGGCTACACCTTC.